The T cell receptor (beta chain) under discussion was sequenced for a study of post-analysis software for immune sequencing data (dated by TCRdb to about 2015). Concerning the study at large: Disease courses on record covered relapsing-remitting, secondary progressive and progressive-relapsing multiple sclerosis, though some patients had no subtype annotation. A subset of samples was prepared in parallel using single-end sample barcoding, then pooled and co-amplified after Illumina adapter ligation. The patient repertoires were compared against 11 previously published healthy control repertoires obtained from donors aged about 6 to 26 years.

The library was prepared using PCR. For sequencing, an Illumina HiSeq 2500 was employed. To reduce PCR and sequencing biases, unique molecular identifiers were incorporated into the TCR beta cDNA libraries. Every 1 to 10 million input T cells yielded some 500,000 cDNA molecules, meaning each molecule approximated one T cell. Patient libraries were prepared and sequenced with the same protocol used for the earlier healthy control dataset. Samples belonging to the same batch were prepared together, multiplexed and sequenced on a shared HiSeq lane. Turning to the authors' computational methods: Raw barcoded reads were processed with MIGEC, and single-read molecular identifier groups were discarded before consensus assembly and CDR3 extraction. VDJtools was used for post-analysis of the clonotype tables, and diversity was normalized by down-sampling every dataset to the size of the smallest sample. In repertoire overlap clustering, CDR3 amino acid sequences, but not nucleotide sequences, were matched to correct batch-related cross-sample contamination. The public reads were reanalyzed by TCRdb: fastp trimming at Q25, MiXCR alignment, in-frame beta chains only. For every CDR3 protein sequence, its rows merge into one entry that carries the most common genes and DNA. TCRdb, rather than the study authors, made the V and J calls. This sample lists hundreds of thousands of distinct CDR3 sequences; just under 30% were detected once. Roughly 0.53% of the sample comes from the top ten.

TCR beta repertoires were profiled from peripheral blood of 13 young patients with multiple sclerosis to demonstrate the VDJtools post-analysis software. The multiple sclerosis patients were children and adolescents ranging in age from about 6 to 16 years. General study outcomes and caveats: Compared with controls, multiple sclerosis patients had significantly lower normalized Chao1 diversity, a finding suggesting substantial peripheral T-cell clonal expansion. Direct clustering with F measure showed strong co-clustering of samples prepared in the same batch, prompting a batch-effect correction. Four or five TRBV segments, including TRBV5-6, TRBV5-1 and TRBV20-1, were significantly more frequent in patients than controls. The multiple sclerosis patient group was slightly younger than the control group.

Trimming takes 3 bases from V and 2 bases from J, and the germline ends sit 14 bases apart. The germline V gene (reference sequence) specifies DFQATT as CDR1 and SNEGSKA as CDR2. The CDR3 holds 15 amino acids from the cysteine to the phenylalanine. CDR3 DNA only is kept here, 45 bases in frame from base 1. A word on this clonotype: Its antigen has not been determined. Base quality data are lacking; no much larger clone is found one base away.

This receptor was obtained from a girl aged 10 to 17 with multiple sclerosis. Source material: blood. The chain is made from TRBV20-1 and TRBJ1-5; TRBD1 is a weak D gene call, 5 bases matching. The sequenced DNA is TGCAGTGCTAGGCGGCGGGGCAGGGGCAATCAGCCCCAGCATTTT. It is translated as CSARRRGRGNQPQHF.